This TCR beta chain was sequenced during a study of T cells after posttransplantation cyclophosphamide. Study-level results: Later blood repertoires were often dominated by clones from the donor CD8+ memory compartment. Recipient CMV seropositivity and CMV reactivation strongly tracked TRB clonality. Skin or GI-infiltrating T cells shared few TRB sequences with blood.

The method was immunoSEQ multiplex PCR; TCRdb's version includes in-frame clones alone and lacks a portion of them. The profile covers over 6,500 clones, none occurring a single time. This clone came up many times. As yet, its antigen is unknown. Busulfan-fludarabine conditioning, marrow transplant, and cyclophosphamide on days +3 and +4 were administered. This CDR3 is built from 18 residues. Losses at the gene ends were 0 bases for V and 2 bases for J; bases not matched to a gene: 10. Germline V gene lookup returns CDR1 LGHNT and CDR2 FRNRAP. This rearrangement joins TRBV12-5 to TRBJ2-1, with TRBD1 matching 7 bases. Source: PBMCs, taken after allogeneic stem cell transplant with posttransplant cyclophosphamide. The receptor was isolated from a male patient in his forties or fifties who received an allogeneic stem cell transplant from an unrelated donor, was CMV-positive, and had acute GVHD only. Some T cells here may be from the graft donor. Written as DNA, the CDR3 is TGTGCTAGTGGTTTGGTACTAGGGGGACAGCCGGCCTACAATGAGCAGTTCTTC. Translating it yields CASGLVLGGQPAYNEQFF.